Described below is a single T cell receptor beta chain sequence and its context. Method: immunoSEQ multiplex PCR; TCRdb's copy keeps in-frame clones and lacks some. The profile shows some 700,000 clones, over 75% of them singletons. This record belongs to a study of shared T cell receptors in the human thymus. Germline V CDR1 and CDR2: ENHRY, SYGVKD. V lost 8 bases to trimming and J lost 0 bases; unmatched junction nucleotides: 10. The CDR3 contains 16 residues. This sample was shared with a second study, whose subject was human thymus T cells.

This receptor was taken from a boy under two years old with a congenital heart defect. The sequencing input was thymocytes. The V call is TRBV10-3, the J call TRBJ1-5; 7 bases fit TRBD1. CDR3 loop: CAIGGTDTYSNQPQHF. The CDR3 DNA sequence: TGTGCCATCGGTGGGACAGACACTTATAGCAATCAGCCCCAGCATTTT.